Reported below is one T cell receptor (beta chain). Some clones are missing from TCRdb's copy, which holds only in-frame ones; the method was immunoSEQ multiplex PCR. The sample has more than 120,000 clones; 90% to 95% are singletons. The record originates from a study of T cell responses to AZD1222 COVID-19 vaccine. Germline-derived CDR1 and CDR2 are MNHEY and SMNVEV (reference sequence). The V and J ends lost 4 bases and 1 base respectively, with 10 bases between them. This CDR3 has 14 amino acids. The receptor was derived from an adult in good health. The chain recombines TRBV27 with TRBJ1-1, with D possibly matching TRBD1 (5 bases). This sample comprised peripheral blood, obtained on day 0 of AZD1222 vaccination. The CDR3 reads CASSWSGGNTEAFF. CDR3 DNA sequence: TGTGCCAGCAGTTGGTCCGGGGGGAACACTGAAGCTTTCTTT.